Shown below are 21 T cell receptor beta chains from a single sample sequenced in a study of CD8 T cells in Susac syndrome (dated by TCRdb to the late 2010s). The library was obtained by the immunoSEQ multiplex PCR assay. RNA was extracted with the RNeasy kit and roughly 0.5 to 1 ug was reverse transcribed using random hexamers. Clones were called with MiXCR by TCRdb after fastp trimmed the public reads at Q25, and only in-frame beta chains were retained. Rows are unified per CDR3 protein, each entry keeping the most common DNA and genes. For this sample there are roughly 200,000 distinct CDR3 sequences; under 95% appear just once. The ten largest clones represent around 0.1% of the sample. Sequenced sample: CD4+ T cells from PBMCs. These receptors all come from a human donor in good health.

The chain links TRBV2 to TRBJ1-1; TRBD1 agrees at 9 bases. This CDR3 has 13 residues. The V gene end was trimmed by 4 bases and the J gene end by 10 bases; junction bases not matched to a gene: 7. Per the germline V gene, CDR1 is SNHLY and CDR2 is FYNNEI. CDR3 amino acids: CASSVLRGQGAFF. The CDR3 DNA is TGTGCCAGCAGTGTCCTCCGGGGACAGGGAGCTTTCTTT.

CDR3 sequence reads: CASSSGGTDYEQYV. The CDR3, as DNA: TGTGCCAGCAGTTCGGGGGGCACTGACTACGAGCAGTACGTC. This chain uses TRBV28 with TRBJ2-7, with D perhaps TRBD2 (7 bases). The V gene lost 4 bases and the J gene lost 3 bases, with 13 bases spanning the gap. The CDR3 totals 14 residues. The V gene's germline CDR1 is MDHEN and CDR2 SYDVKM.

V gene TRBV19 combines with J gene TRBJ1-1; D unresolved. The CDR3 totals 17 residues. V lost 3 bases, J lost 0 bases, and 17 bases lay in between. Germline CDR1 is LNHDA and CDR2 is SQIVND (reference sequence). The DNA for the CDR3 is TGTGCCAGTAGTATGAGTCATGGCGGGAGAATGAACACTGAAGCTTTCTTT. The encoded protein is CASSMSHGGRMNTEAFF.

The chain combines TRBV5-1 with TRBJ1-6; 10 bases match TRBD1. The CDR3 totals 15 residues. V lost 4 bases, J lost 6 bases, and 4 bases stayed unmatched. In germline, CDR1 is SGHRS, CDR2 YFSETQ. The CDR3 here is CASSAGTGANSPLHF. In nucleotides, the CDR3 is TGCGCCAGCAGCGCAGGGACAGGGGCTAATTCACCCCTCCACTTT.

V usage is TRBV20-1 and J usage is TRBJ2-2; D assignment may be TRBD1 or TRBD2 (6 bases each). The CDR3 runs 15 residues. Per the germline V gene, CDR1 is DFQATT and CDR2 is SNEGSKA (reference sequence). Trimming stripped 4 bases from V and 6 bases from J, with 18 bases between. In DNA form, the CDR3 reads TGCAGTGCTAATACCCGGGGGCAAGTGGCCGGGGAGCTGTTTTTT. Its translation: CSANTRGQVAGELFF.

This sequence joins TRBV12-3 or TRBV12-4 and TRBJ1-5, with 10 bases lining up with TRBD1. V trimming: 0 bases; J trimming: 7 bases; junction bases outside the gene matches: 6. CDR3 length: 16 residues. This chain's CDR3 is CASSLALGQGGQPQHF. The CDR3, as DNA: TGTGCCAGCAGTTTAGCGCTAGGACAGGGGGGCCAGCCCCAGCATTTT.

The chain uses TRBV7-2 and TRBJ2-7; 8 bases align to TRBD1. This CDR3 region has 15 residues. Germline values: CDR1 SGHTA, CDR2 FQGNSA. V shed 2 bases and J 7 bases; nucleotides not matched to a gene: 10. The CDR3 reads CASSLRSQGAREQYV. The CDR3 DNA sequence: TGTGCCAGCAGCTTACGATCCCAGGGGGCGCGGGAGCAGTACGTC.

The J gene is TRBJ2-3, the V gene TRBV2, with 12 bases matching TRBD2. Unmatched junction bases numbered 7, after V lost 4 bases and J lost 11 bases. CDR1 is SNHLY, CDR2 FYNNEI, per germline. The CDR3 runs to 14 residues. The CDR3 protein is CASSGLASGGEQYF. The CDR3 region has the DNA TGTGCCAGCAGTGGGTTGGCTAGCGGGGGGGAGCAGTATTTT.

The J gene is TRBJ1-2, the V gene TRBV3-1, with TRBD1 identical over 8 bases. The junction had 6 bases not matched to a gene; V was cut back by 1 base and J by 8 bases. Germline V CDR1 and CDR2: LGHDT, YNNKEL (reference sequence). There are 14 residues in the CDR3. The CDR3 is CASSQGQGPSGYTF. DNA for the CDR3: TGTGCCAGCAGCCAAGGACAGGGGCCGTCGGGCTACACCTTC.

This chain connects TRBV30 to TRBJ1-3; D might be TRBD1 (5 bases). This CDR3 contains 15 residues. Deletions cut 0 bases from V and 4 bases from J, with 13 bases between. Per the germline V gene, CDR1 is GTSNPN and CDR2 is SVGIG (reference sequence). The CDR3 nucleotides are TGTGCCTGGAGTGTACGGTGGGGGAGCGGAAACACCATATATTTT. It is translated as CAWSVRWGSGNTIYF.

The chain employs TRBV11-2 and TRBJ2-1, with 8 bases matching TRBD1. The junction had 4 bases not matched to a gene; V was cut back by 6 bases and J by 3 bases. This CDR3 is built from 14 residues. Germline V lookup: CDR1 SGHAT, CDR2 FQNNGV. The CDR3 region is CASRGQVLYNEQFF. Here the CDR3 DNA reads TGTGCCAGCAGGGGACAGGTCCTCTACAATGAGCAGTTCTTC.

The genes are TRBV7-3 and TRBJ2-3; 7 positions match TRBD2. The length of the CDR3 is 15 residues. Germline V gene sequence: CDR1 SGHTA, CDR2 FQGTGA. With V trimmed by 5 bases and J by 1 base, 6 bases remained unmatched. For the CDR3, the DNA is TGTGCCAGCAGCCGGCGGGGGAGTGGCACAGATACGCAGTATTTT. It specifies CASSRRGSGTDTQYF.

The J gene is TRBJ2-5, the V gene TRBV5-1, with a tentative D call TRBD2 (6 bases). The CDR3 runs to 17 residues. From germline, CDR1 is SGHRS and CDR2 YFSETQ. V was clipped by 0 bases and J by 3 bases, with 18 bases between them. CDR3 nucleotide sequence: TGCGCCAGCAGCTTGGACCGAGGACTAATTTCCGAAGAGACCCAGTACTTC. Translating gives CASSLDRGLISEETQYF.

The chain links TRBV5-1 to TRBJ1-6; D is uncertain. The V gene's germline CDR1 is SGHRS and CDR2 YFSETQ. The CDR3 extends over 17 amino acids. V lost 5 bases and J 8 bases, leaving 23 bases between the germline ends. Written as DNA, the CDR3 is TGCGCCAGCAGAAGTGAGACCCCCCGGGCCAAACATTCACCCCTCCACTTT. Encoded protein: CASRSETPRAKHSPLHF.

This chain's CDR3 is CASRPGYRGYTF. The CDR3 DNA reads as TGTGCCAGCCGTCCGGGTTACCGTGGCTACACCTTC. This rearrangement joins TRBV2 to TRBJ1-2; D is ambiguous. Germline CDR1 is SNHLY and CDR2 is FYNNEI. The CDR3 consists of 12 residues. V was pared by 8 bases and J by 7 bases, with 14 bases between.

The gene calls are TRBV5-1 and TRBJ2-5; 7 bases align to TRBD1. V lost 7 bases to trimming and J lost 5 bases; unmatched junction nucleotides: 8. This CDR3 spans 13 amino acids. Germline V CDR1 and CDR2: SGHRS, YFSETQ. CDR3 bases: TGCGCCAGCCATACAGGGGTATGGGAGACCCAGTACTTC. Its protein product is CASHTGVWETQYF.

The V gene is TRBV12-3 or TRBV12-4, the J gene TRBJ2-2; 12 nucleotides line up with TRBD2. The V segment lost 5 bases and the J segment 6 bases; nucleotides outside the gene matches: 10. The CDR3 is made up of 17 amino acids. The CDR3 DNA reads TGTGCCAGCAGTGATGAGGAGCTAGCGGGGGGGTCCGGGGAGCTGTTTTTT. Protein: CASSDEELAGGSGELFF.

The V call is TRBV29-1, the J call TRBJ1-2, with D tentatively TRBD1 (6 bases). Between the trimmed V and J ends, which lost 5 bases and 2 bases, there was a span of 12 bases. Per the germline V gene, CDR1 is SQVTM and CDR2 is ANQGSEA. There are 13 residues in the CDR3. The CDR3: CSVLRDTNYGYTF. DNA for the CDR3: TGCAGCGTTCTCCGGGACACCAACTATGGCTACACCTTC.

The rearrangement joins TRBV6-2 or TRBV6-3 to TRBJ2-7; D may be TRBD1 (5 bases). The CDR3 has 16 amino acids. V was clipped by 0 bases and J by 3 bases, with 15 bases between them. Germline V gene lookup returns CDR1 MNHEY and CDR2 SVGEGT. In DNA form, the CDR3 reads TGTGCCAGCAGTTACTCTTTAAGGCAGGGCGACTACGAGCAGTACTTC. Translated: CASSYSLRQGDYEQYF.

As DNA, the CDR3 is TGTGCCAGCAGCTTGGACTCGGGTTGGGACACTGAAGCTTTCTTT. As protein: CASSLDSGWDTEAFF. The chain carries TRBV5-6 and TRBJ1-1; D not certain. Trimming shortened V by 0 bases and J by 3 bases, and 12 bases separated the two germline ends. Germline assignment: CDR1 SGHDT and CDR2 YYEEEE. There are 15 residues in the CDR3.

The DNA for the CDR3 is TGTGCCAGCAGTCTTTACGGGACGCAGTATTTT. Translating gives CASSLYGTQYF. This chain joins TRBV28 and TRBJ2-3; D gene uncertain. From germline, CDR1 is MDHEN and CDR2 SYDVKM. The CDR3 covers 11 residues. The V end was cut by 5 bases, the J end by 9 bases, with 9 bases between.